These T cell receptor beta chains were read from a single sample in a study of T cells in Graves' hyperthyroidism and ophthalmopathy. TCRdb independently ran MiXCR on the multiplex PCR reads; one entry per CDR3 protein. Of 330,000 or so distinct CDR3 sequences listed, around a sixth are singletons. Sequenced material: blood. The receptors derive from a woman aged 40-49 years with Graves' ophthalmopathy. Both conserved end residues are part of each CDR3. Each record gives: J gene, clone size, D gene, V gene, CDR3 DNA, CDR3 protein. A D gene is named only where the DNA matches it firmly. Expanded clones are given a class, and other clones once, few, many or no size at all.

TRBJ1-5 | NA | NA | TRBV30 | TGTGCCTGGAGTGAAGGGTTTCAGCCCCAGCATTTT | CAWSEGFQPQHF
TRBJ1-2 | NA | TRBD1 | TRBV19 | TGTGCCAGTAGTACCACGACAGGGGTGGAGTATGGCTACACCTTC | CASSTTTGVEYGYTF
TRBJ1-2 | many | NA | TRBV7-2 | TGTGCCAGCAGCTTGACAGTTAACTATGGCTACACCTTC | CASSLTVNYGYTF
TRBJ2-1 | few | TRBD2 | TRBV4-3 | TGCGCCAGCAGCCAAGGTTGGGCTTCTAGCGGTGAGCAGTTCTTC | CASSQGWASSGEQFF
TRBJ2-7 | many | NA | TRBV29-1 | TGCAGCGTTGAAAAGGGAGTCTACGAGCAGTACTTC | CSVEKGVYEQYF
TRBJ2-2 | NA | NA | TRBV18 | TGTGCCAGCTCACCCGCGGGAACCCAGGCCACCGGGGAGCTGTTTTTT | CASSPAGTQATGELFF
TRBJ1-1 | many | NA | TRBV6-1 | TGTGCCAGCAGTCTCCCGACGGACCCGGGGGAAGCTTTCTTT | CASSLPTDPGEAFF
TRBJ1-2 | many | TRBD1 | TRBV29-1 | TGCAGCGTACTACCTGACAGGGGTTCTGGCTACACCTTC | CSVLPDRGSGYTF
TRBJ1-3 | NA | NA | TRBV28 | TGTGCCAGCACCACCAGAGGGGGGTACTCTGGAAACACCATATATTTT | CASTTRGGYSGNTIYF
TRBJ2-5 | many | TRBD1 | TRBV12-3/TRBV12-4 | TGTGCCAGCAGTAGGACAGGGGGCGGAGAGACCCAGTACTTC | CASSRTGGGETQYF
TRBJ2-7 | many | TRBD2 | TRBV6-5 | TGTGCCAGCAGTCCCACGACTAGCGGGAGGGGATCCTACGAGCAGTACTTC | CASSPTTSGRGSYEQYF
TRBJ1-1 | many | TRBD1 | TRBV6-1 | TGTGCCAGCACTAACAGGGGGCTGAGACCTGAAGCTTTCTTT | CASTNRGLRPEAFF
TRBJ1-1 | many | NA | TRBV5-4 | TGTGCCAGCAGCTTTTTTTCAGGGATGAGGATGAACACTGAAGCTTTCTTT | CASSFFSGMRMNTEAFF
TRBJ2-7 | NA | NA | TRBV11-2 | TGTGCCAGCAGCTTAGACAGAAGTTTTACCTACGAGCAGTACTTC | CASSLDRSFTYEQYF
TRBJ1-1 | NA | NA | TRBV11-2 | TGTGCCAGCAGCCCGACGACCTTGAACACTGAAGCTTTCTTT | CASSPTTLNTEAFF
TRBJ2-7 | many | NA | TRBV20-1 | TGCAGTGCTAGAGACAGGGGGAGGTACGAGCAGTACTTC | CSARDRGRYEQYF
TRBJ2-7 | many | NA | TRBV7-9 | TGTGCCAGCAGCTTATACCGGGACACCCCCTACGAGCAGTACTTC | CASSLYRDTPYEQYF
TRBJ2-7 | many | TRBD2 | TRBV12-3/TRBV12-4 | TGTGCCAGCAGCAAATCCGGGACTAGGCGCGAGCAGTACTTC | CASSKSGTRREQYF
TRBJ2-2 | many | TRBD2 | TRBV11-2 | TGTGCCAGCAGGGGACTAGCGGGAGCAGGGACCGGGGAGCTGTTTTTT | CASRGLAGAGTGELFF
TRBJ2-7 | NA | NA | TRBV20-1 | TGCAGTGCTAAGGGTCTGATCAGGCGCTCCTACGAGCAGTCCTTC | CSAKGLIRRSYEQSF
TRBJ1-1 | NA | NA | TRBV30 | TGTGCCTGGGGTGTAGTGGCAGGTGAAGCTTTCTTT | CAWGVVAGEAFF
TRBJ1-1 | few | NA | TRBV4-1 | TGCGCCAGCAGCCAAGAGGGTGACCCGGGACACATAAACACTGAAGCTTTCTTT | CASSQEGDPGHINTEAFF
TRBJ1-1 | many | NA | TRBV2 | TGTGCCAGTTTGGGAGGGGAGAACACTGAAGCTTTCTTT | CASLGGENTEAFF
TRBJ2-7 | many | NA | TRBV14 | TGTGCCAGCAGCCAAGGAGGGGAGCAGTACTTC | CASSQGGEQYF
TRBJ2-2 | few | NA | TRBV18 | TGTGCCAGCTCACCACCTATCGGGGCCAACACCGGGGAGCTGTTTTTT | CASSPPIGANTGELFF
TRBJ1-1 | few | NA | TRBV9 | TGTGCCAGCAGCGTAGTTTGGGGGGGGAACACTGAAGCTTTCTTT | CASSVVWGGNTEAFF
TRBJ2-7 | many | NA | TRBV29-1 | TGCAGCGTTATCAGGGCGAGCTCCTACGAGCAGTACTTC | CSVIRASSYEQYF
TRBJ1-1 | few | NA | TRBV28 | TGTGCCAGCAGTACACAGGGATCGTCGGCAGCTTTCTTT | CASSTQGSSAAFF